These 26 T cell receptor beta chains came from one sample sequenced in a study of T cell responses to AZD1222 COVID-19 vaccine. The repertoire was sequenced with immunoSEQ multiplex PCR; TCRdb's copy has only in-frame clones and lacks some. The data show around 200,000 clones, approximately 94% seen once. This sample comprised peripheral blood, obtained 28 days after the second AZD1222 dose. These receptors all come from an adult who received the AZD1222 COVID-19 vaccine.

This rearrangement joins TRBV6-6 to TRBJ1-2; TRBD1 might be the D (5 bases). Trimming removed 2 bases from V and 8 bases from J, with 12 bases in between. The length of the CDR3 is 13 residues. Germline values: CDR1 MNHNY, CDR2 SVGAGI (reference sequence). CDR3: CASSYRGSGGYTF. CDR3 bases: TGTGCCAGCAGTTACAGGGGTTCAGGGGGCTACACCTTC.

This chain connects TRBV28 to TRBJ2-7; 7 nucleotides align to TRBD1. The V gene's germline CDR1 is MDHEN and CDR2 SYDVKM. This CDR3 is built from 14 residues. Trimming took 5 bases from V and 5 from J; bases not matched to a gene: 9. CDR3: CASSVRQGVHEQYF. The CDR3 bases are TGTGCCAGCAGTGTGCGGCAGGGGGTCCACGAGCAGTACTTC.

The chain employs TRBV4-3 and TRBJ1-2; D is ambiguous. V was cut by 0 bases and J by 2 bases, with 16 bases left in between. The CDR3 runs to 17 residues. CDR1 is LGHNA and CDR2 is YSLEER in the germline V gene. CDR3 sequence: CASSQDGLGRRNYGYTF. In nucleotides, the CDR3 is TGCGCCAGCAGCCAAGATGGTTTAGGGCGGCGAAACTATGGCTACACCTTC.

The V call is TRBV7-9, the J call TRBJ2-2, with D uncertain. CDR3 size: 12 residues. V lost 5 bases and J lost 4, with 5 bases in between. The V gene's germline CDR1 is SEHNR and CDR2 FQNEAQ (reference sequence). The CDR3 loop reads CASSLGTGELFF. In nucleotides, the CDR3 is TGTGCCAGCAGCCTTGGCACCGGGGAGCTGTTTTTT.

This rearrangement joins TRBV4-3 to TRBJ1-1, with a tentative D call TRBD1 (5 bases). The CDR3 is made up of 15 amino acids. With 0 bases removed from V and 4 bases from J, the gap between germline ends came to 12 bases. Looked up from germline, CDR1 is LGHNA and CDR2 is YSLEER. CDR3 protein: CASSQDLRGGTEAFF. CDR3 nucleotides: TGCGCCAGCAGCCAAGATCTCCGCGGGGGCACTGAAGCTTTCTTT.

Only one count was recorded for this clone. The junction departs from germline at one end; a sequencing error may be responsible. This chain uses TRBV7-7 with TRBJ1-2; D is possibly TRBD1 (5 bases). There are 15 residues in the CDR3. The germline gives CDR1 SSHAT, CDR2 FNYEAQ (reference sequence). CDR3 DNA: TGTGCTAGCAGCTTTTGTCGGGGCCAGAACTATGGCTACACCTTC. As protein: CASSFCRGQNYGYTF.

The J gene is TRBJ1-2, the V gene TRBV12-3 or TRBV12-4; 9 bases agree with TRBD1. The CDR3 has 13 residues. The ends lost 5 bases at V and 7 bases at J; junction bases unmatched: 5. In nucleotides, the CDR3 is TGTGCCAGCAGTGCGGACAGGGGCCTTGGCTACACCTTC. It specifies CASSADRGLGYTF.

This sequence joins TRBV9 and TRBJ1-4, with unresolved D. The germline gives CDR1 SGDLS, CDR2 YYNGEE. The CDR3 loop spans 13 amino acids. The germline V and J ends were trimmed by 0 bases and 6 bases, with 6 bases remaining between them. This chain's CDR3 is CASSVGADEKLFF. Written as DNA, the CDR3 is TGTGCCAGCAGCGTAGGGGCGGATGAAAAACTGTTTTTT.

The chain joins TRBV12-3 or TRBV12-4 to TRBJ1-1; D call uncertain. CDR3 length: 11 residues. V lost 6 bases and J 1 base, leaving 3 bases between the germline ends. The CDR3 loop is CASSANTEAFF. CDR3 DNA: TGTGCCAGCAGCGCGAACACTGAAGCTTTCTTT.

This clone was seen just once. The chain employs TRBV28 and TRBJ1-1; possible D gene TRBD1, 5 bases. V was cut by 2 bases and J by 4 bases, with 14 bases left in between. The length of the CDR3 is 15 residues. CDR1 MDHEN and CDR2 SYDVKM come from the germline V gene. As DNA, the CDR3 is TGTGCCAGCAGTTTAATGTCCAGGGCGGCCACTGAAGCTTTCTTT. Protein: CASSLMSRAATEAFF.

V usage is TRBV7-6 and J usage is TRBJ1-5; perhaps TRBD1 as D (6 bases). CDR1 and CDR2 from the germline V gene are SGHVS and FNYEAQ. CDR3 length equals 16 residues. The ends were cut back, 0 bases at V and 3 bases at J, with 12 bases in the middle. The CDR3 DNA sequence: TGTGCCAGCAGCTTAGCCCAAGGACAGCTCAATCAGCCCCAGCATTTT. Translated: CASSLAQGQLNQPQHF. Full variable domain (missing parts from reference TRBV7-6 and TRBJ1-5): GAGVSQSPRYKVTKRGQDVALRCDPISGHVSLYWYRQALGQGPEFLTYFNYEAQQDKSGLPNDRFSAERPEGSISTLTIQRTEQRDSAMYRCASSLAQGQLNQPQHFGDGTRLSIL.

The J gene is TRBJ2-7, the V gene TRBV9, with 7 bases lining up with TRBD2. Per germline, CDR1 SGDLS and CDR2 YYNGEE. Unmatched junction bases numbered 13, after V lost 4 bases and J lost 3 bases. This CDR3 has 16 amino acids. CDR3 loop: CASSHPSGFDDYEQYF. For the CDR3, the DNA is TGTGCCAGCAGCCACCCTAGCGGTTTCGATGACTACGAGCAGTACTTC.

This chain joins TRBV6-4 and TRBJ2-3; D is possibly TRBD1 (6 bases). The CDR3 loop spans 14 amino acids. The germline V gene encodes CDR1 MRHNA and CDR2 SNTAGT. Trimming left V 6 bases short and J 0 bases short, with 10 bases between. CDR3 sequence: CASSRDTSTDTQYF. The CDR3 DNA sequence: TGTGCCAGCAGCAGGGACACTAGCACAGATACGCAGTATTTT.

The chain links TRBV14 to TRBJ1-1; D unclear. The CDR3 totals 15 residues. Germline V lookup: CDR1 SGHDN, CDR2 FVKESK. V was cut by 0 bases and J by 8 bases, with 16 bases left in between. In DNA form, the CDR3 reads TGTGCCAGCAGCCAAGATATTGTTACAGCGACCGAAGCTTTCTTT. This encodes CASSQDIVTATEAFF.

V and J are TRBV2 and TRBJ1-5; 9 nucleotides agree with TRBD1. The CDR3 covers 16 residues. Germline CDR1 reads SNHLY; CDR2 reads FYNNEI. V lost 6 bases, J lost 3 bases, and 9 bases stayed unmatched. CDR3 sequence: CASSLMWTGDNQPQHF. The CDR3 nucleotides read TGTGCCAGCAGCCTCATGTGGACAGGGGACAATCAGCCCCAGCATTTT.

The genes are TRBV19 and TRBJ1-2, with no clear D. Deletions cut 5 bases from V and 2 bases from J, with 18 bases between. Germline CDR1 and CDR2: LNHDA and SQIVND (reference sequence). This CDR3 is 16 amino acids long. The CDR3 nucleotides are TGTGCCAGTAGTCTTTATTCGGGTCCGAGGAACTATGGCTACACCTTC. Protein sequence: CASSLYSGPRNYGYTF.

V gene TRBV21-1 combines with J gene TRBJ1-4; the table gives TRBD1 as D, unverified against the DNA. TRBV21-1 is marked as a pseudogene. The CDR3 length is 13 residues. The CDR3 region is CARIRGTNEKLFF. The CDR3 nucleotides are TGTGCCAGGATAAGGGGGACTAATGAAAAACTGTTTTTT.

The V gene is TRBV5-1, the J gene TRBJ2-3, with D tentatively TRBD1 or TRBD2 (5 bases each). Trimming took off 4 bases at V and 4 bases at J, with 10 bases between the two ends. Germline CDR1 is SGHRS and CDR2 is YFSETQ. CDR3 length: 13 amino acids. CDR3 loop: CASSLGAADTQYF. DNA of the CDR3: TGCGCCAGCAGCCTCGGGGCTGCAGATACGCAGTATTTT.

The V call is TRBV7-9, the J call TRBJ1-4, with 7 nucleotides matching TRBD1. CDR1 is SEHNR, CDR2 FQNEAQ, per germline (reference sequence). This CDR3 has 14 residues. The V segment lost 5 bases and the J segment 5 bases; nucleotides outside the gene matches: 5. The CDR3 is CASSRGQINEKLFF. The CDR3 DNA is TGTGCCAGCAGCCGGGGACAGATAAATGAAAAACTGTTTTTT.

Note on this clone: Other DNA sequences within the sample encode an identical CDR3. The CDR3 sequence: CASSESNQPQHF. For the CDR3, the DNA is TGTGCCAGCAGTGAATCGAATCAGCCCCAGCATTTT. This sequence joins TRBV2 and TRBJ1-5; D uncertain. CDR3 size: 12 residues. The germline gives CDR1 SNHLY, CDR2 FYNNEI. V was clipped by 2 bases and J by 4 bases, with 3 bases between them.

This rearrangement joins TRBV4-1 to TRBJ2-5, with a possible D match to TRBD2 (7 bases). The CDR3 is 16 amino acids. Germline CDR1 MGHRA, CDR2 YSYEKL. V was clipped by 2 bases and J by 6 bases, with 19 bases between them. DNA for the CDR3: TGCGCCAGCAGCCAACTCGGACTAGGGGGTGGAAAGACCCAGTACTTC. This codes for CASSQLGLGGGKTQYF.

CDR3 sequence: CASSQERGPSDYTDTQYF. The CDR3 region has the DNA TGCGCCAGCAGCCAAGAAAGGGGCCCCAGCGATTACACAGATACGCAGTATTTT. The J gene is TRBJ2-3, the V gene TRBV4-1; D is possibly TRBD1 (5 bases). CDR1 is MGHRA, CDR2 YSYEKL, per germline. CDR3 length: 18 residues. Trimming shortened V by 0 bases and J by 2 bases, and 18 bases separated the two germline ends.

The chain carries TRBV19 and TRBJ1-1; 9 bases agree with TRBD1. Germline CDR1 LNHDA, CDR2 SQIVND (reference sequence). The CDR3 has 14 residues. With 5 bases clipped from V and 4 bases from J, the junction kept 5 bases outside the gene matches. Here the CDR3 reads CASSLGQGVTEAFF. CDR3 coding DNA: TGTGCCAGTAGTTTGGGACAGGGTGTCACTGAAGCTTTCTTT.

This chain connects TRBV28 to TRBJ2-7, with a weak D call TRBD2 (7 bases). The ends were cut back, 2 bases at V and 2 bases at J, with 19 bases in the middle. Germline V lookup: CDR1 MDHEN, CDR2 SYDVKM. The CDR3 spans 17 residues. As DNA, the CDR3 is TGTGCCAGCAGTTTAGTCGTGGCGGGGGCAGCGACCTACGAGCAGTACTTC. Amino acids: CASSLVVAGAATYEQYF.

This clone was seen only once. The chain uses TRBV30 and TRBJ1-4; TRBD1 might be the D (5 bases). The CDR3 runs to 12 residues. Germline V lookup: CDR1 GTSNPN, CDR2 SVGIG (reference sequence). V was trimmed by 5 bases and J by 6 bases, leaving 10 bases between them. CDR3 in amino acids: CAWSPGHEKLFF. The CDR3 DNA reads as TGTGCCTGGTCGCCGGGGCATGAAAAACTGTTTTTT.

The chain links TRBV5-1 to TRBJ1-5; TRBD1 is a possible D gene (6 bases). CDR3 length: 15 amino acids. The V gene's germline CDR1 is SGHRS and CDR2 YFSETQ. The V gene lost 6 bases and the J gene lost 9 bases, with 22 bases spanning the gap. This CDR3 reads CASTHSPDSQTPQHF. CDR3 nucleotides: TGCGCCAGCACTCACTCGCCGGACAGCCAAACGCCCCAGCATTTT.